This T cell receptor beta chain comes out of a study of shared clonotypes between healthy human individuals. Study-wide background: Participating donors consisted of two women and a few men aged 18 to 49. Findings and limits, study-wide: Naive subsets generally had larger estimated richness than memory subsets. It was observed that roughly 5.5% of naive CD4 clonotypes were shared across several donors.

A note on this clone: Its antigen is unidentified.

With V trimmed by 4 bases and J by 1 base, 4 bases remained unmatched. The CDR3 spans 14 residues. Per germline, CDR1 SGHRS and CDR2 YFSETQ. Healthy and HIV-negative, the adult donors had no recent acute infections or vaccinations. Sequencing was performed with immunoSEQ multiplex PCR; in TCRdb, only in-frame clones are kept and a portion is missing. This table has 2.3 million or so clones, approximately 93% appearing once. Sequencing was carried out using naive CD4+ T cells from PBMCs. Subset defined: CD45RA+ positively selected. The source is a man aged 18 to 35 in good health. Some clones in this sample may be carry-over from other donors' samples. V usage is TRBV5-1 and J usage is TRBJ2-5; 7 bases agree with TRBD1. Here the CDR3 DNA reads TGCGCCAGCAGCCCGGACAGGCCCCAAGAGACCCAGTACTTC. It specifies CASSPDRPQETQYF.